A selection of T cell receptor beta chains follows, all from one sample in a study of blood T cells in healthy people across ages. TCRdb analysed the 5' RACE reads with MiXCR anew, one entry per CDR3 protein. The sample shows fewer than 800,000 distinct CDR3 sequences, 45% to 50% of them seen only once. The sample comprised blood. The receptors shown here come from an older woman in good health. CDR3s include the opening cysteine and the closing phenylalanine or tryptophan. Each record gives: J gene, V gene, clone size, D gene, CDR3 protein, CDR3 DNA. A D gene is named only where the DNA matches it firmly. Rows give clone size only sometimes, using once, few, many, or a class for an expanded clone.

J: TRBJ2-3; V: TRBV7-9; size: -; D: TRBD1; CDR3: CASSLDAGGATLTDTQYF; DNA: TGTGCCAGCAGCTTAGATGCAGGGGGCGCGACTCTCACAGATACGCAGTATTTT
J: TRBJ1-5; V: TRBV6-6; size: few; D: -; CDR3: CASGHVNQPQHF; DNA: TGTGCCAGCGGACACGTCAATCAGCCCCAGCATTTT
J: TRBJ2-7; V: TRBV7-9; size: -; D: -; CDR3: CASSLAGQSNEQYF; DNA: TGTGCCAGCAGCTTAGCAGGACAGTCCAATGAGCAGTACTTC
J: TRBJ1-5; V: TRBV7-9; size: -; D: -; CDR3: CASSLEASQPQHF; DNA: TGTGCCAGCAGCTTAGAGGCGAGTCAGCCCCAGCATTTT
J: TRBJ2-7; V: TRBV18; size: -; D: TRBD2; CDR3: CASSPPSGRAVGQYF; DNA: TGTGCCAGCTCTCCCCCCAGCGGGAGGGCCGTTGGGCAGTACTTC
J: TRBJ1-1; V: TRBV6-2/TRBV6-3; size: -; D: -; CDR3: CASRKTAFNTEAFF; DNA: TGTGCCAGCAGAAAGACAGCGTTTAACACTGAAGCTTTCTTT
J: TRBJ2-1; V: TRBV9; size: -; D: TRBD2; CDR3: CASSASGRVGNEQFF; DNA: TGTGCCAGCAGCGCTAGCGGGAGGGTAGGGAATGAGCAGTTCTTC
J: TRBJ2-7; V: TRBV7-8; size: -; D: -; CDR3: CASSVKRGGEQYF; DNA: TGTGCCAGCAGCGTTAAGAGGGGCGGCGAGCAGTACTTC
J: TRBJ1-1; V: TRBV2; size: -; D: -; CDR3: CASSVTTEAFF; DNA: TGTGCCAGCAGTGTAACCACTGAAGCTTTCTTT
J: TRBJ1-6; V: TRBV2; size: -; D: -; CDR3: CASTAGRRLYNSPLHF; DNA: TGTGCCAGCACCGCCGGGCGGCGGCTTTATAATTCACCCCTCCACTTT
J: TRBJ1-6; V: TRBV10-3; size: -; D: -; CDR3: CAISEEDRRYNSPLHF; DNA: TGTGCCATCAGTGAGGAGGATAGAAGGTATAATTCACCCCTCCACTTT
J: TRBJ1-2; V: TRBV30; size: -; D: -; CDR3: CAWKKPGTYGYTF; DNA: TGTGCCTGGAAAAAGCCAGGAACCTATGGCTACACCTTC
J: TRBJ2-3; V: TRBV18; size: -; D: -; CDR3: CASSPARSADTQYF; DNA: TGTGCCAGCTCACCGGCGCGGAGTGCGGATACGCAGTATTTT
J: TRBJ1-2; V: TRBV20-1; size: few; D: -; CDR3: CSASKGIGGSSGYTF; DNA: TGCAGTGCTAGTAAGGGAATAGGAGGGTCCAGTGGCTACACCTTC
J: TRBJ2-3; V: TRBV5-1; size: many; D: -; CDR3: CASSLAASDTDTQYF; DNA: TGCGCCAGCAGCTTGGCCGCCAGCGACACAGATACGCAGTATTTT
J: TRBJ2-5; V: TRBV20-1; size: -; D: TRBD2; CDR3: CSARSLAGDFETQYF; DNA: TGCAGTGCTAGGTCTCTAGCGGGAGACTTTGAGACCCAGTACTTC
J: TRBJ1-2; V: TRBV12-3/TRBV12-4; size: many; D: -; CDR3: CASSPDRANYGYTF; DNA: TGTGCCAGCAGCCCGGACAGAGCTAACTATGGCTACACCTTC
J: TRBJ2-5; V: TRBV5-1; size: -; D: TRBD1; CDR3: CASSWTGGFNEQYF; DNA: TGCGCCAGCAGCTGGACAGGGGGCTTCAATGAGCAGTACTTC
J: TRBJ2-7; V: TRBV14; size: -; D: TRBD2; CDR3: CASSQVAGGAYNEQYF; DNA: TGTGCCAGCAGCCAAGTAGCGGGAGGAGCTTACAATGAGCAGTACTTC
J: TRBJ1-6; V: TRBV28; size: -; D: -; CDR3: CASSFNLASSPLHF; DNA: TGTGCCAGCAGTTTCAACCTGGCAAGTTCACCCCTCCACTTT
J: TRBJ1-2; V: TRBV7-9; size: -; D: -; CDR3: CASSSIAVGRPYGYTF; DNA: TGTGCCAGCAGCTCTATAGCTGTGGGACGGCCTTATGGCTACACCTTC
J: TRBJ1-1; V: TRBV9; size: -; D: TRBD1; CDR3: CASSVALTGKNTEAFF; DNA: TGTGCCAGCAGCGTAGCTCTGACAGGGAAGAACACTGAAGCTTTCTTT
J: TRBJ2-3; V: TRBV28; size: few; D: TRBD1; CDR3: CASSQPGQGTDTQYF; DNA: TGTGCCAGCAGCCAACCGGGACAGGGCACAGATACGCAGTATTTT
J: TRBJ2-1; V: TRBV3-1; size: few; D: TRBD2; CDR3: CASSPPGLAGHNEQFF; DNA: TGTGCCAGCAGCCCCCCGGGACTAGCGGGTCACAATGAGCAGTTCTTC
J: TRBJ1-6; V: TRBV20-1; size: -; D: -; CDR3: CSAHPPGWNNSPLHF; DNA: TGCAGTGCTCACCCCCCGGGGTGGAATAATTCACCCCTCCACTTT
J: TRBJ2-1; V: TRBV9; size: -; D: -; CDR3: CASSPRPDYGSYNEQFF; DNA: TGTGCCAGCAGCCCCCGCCCGGACTACGGTTCCTACAATGAGCAGTTCTTC
J: TRBJ1-2; V: TRBV4-1; size: -; D: TRBD1; CDR3: CASSPSGQTTHRGYTF; DNA: TGCGCCAGCAGCCCTTCGGGACAGACAACCCATAGGGGCTACACCTTC
J: TRBJ2-3; V: TRBV6-5; size: -; D: -; CDR3: CASSYAPGEKTQYF; DNA: TGTGCCAGCAGTTACGCCCCAGGGGAAAAGACGCAGTATTTT
J: TRBJ2-3; V: TRBV2; size: -; D: TRBD1; CDR3: CASSPGQGRSTDTQYF; DNA: TGTGCCAGCTCGCCGGGACAGGGACGTAGCACAGATACGCAGTATTTT
J: TRBJ2-1; V: TRBV5-1; size: -; D: TRBD2; CDR3: CASSLEASGTGRQFF; DNA: TGCGCCAGCAGCCTCGAGGCTAGCGGGACGGGGCGGCAGTTCTTC
J: TRBJ1-5; V: TRBV28; size: -; D: -; CDR3: CASSSLGQPQHF; DNA: TGTGCCAGCAGCTCATTAGGGCAGCCCCAGCATTTT
J: TRBJ2-5; V: TRBV12-3/TRBV12-4; size: many; D: -; CDR3: CASSARGKETQYF; DNA: TGTGCCAGCAGTGCACGGGGGAAAGAGACCCAGTACTTC
J: TRBJ1-1; V: TRBV2; size: -; D: -; CDR3: CATGGGGTEAFF; DNA: TGTGCTACGGGAGGGGGAGGAACTGAAGCTTTCTTT
J: TRBJ2-5; V: TRBV5-1; size: -; D: -; CDR3: CASSTGFRETQYF; DNA: TGCGCCAGTTCCACGGGGTTCCGAGAGACCCAGTACTTC
J: TRBJ1-1; V: TRBV7-9; size: -; D: -; CDR3: CASSPPRAPEAFF; DNA: TGTGCCAGCAGCCCTCCCAGGGCCCCTGAAGCTTTCTTT
J: TRBJ2-3; V: TRBV4-3; size: -; D: -; CDR3: CASSQDRTTDTQYF; DNA: TGCGCCAGCAGCCAAGATAGGACCACAGATACGCAGTATTTT
J: TRBJ1-2; V: TRBV30; size: few; D: -; CDR3: CASMTDRIGYTF; DNA: TGTGCCAGTATGACAGATAGGATCGGCTACACCTTC
J: TRBJ1-1; V: TRBV20-1; size: few; D: TRBD1; CDR3: CSARPGTVRGEAFF; DNA: TGCAGTGCTAGACCTGGGACAGTTAGGGGTGAAGCTTTCTTT
J: TRBJ2-1; V: TRBV15; size: -; D: TRBD2; CDR3: CATSREGGRAYNEQFF; DNA: TGTGCCACCAGCAGAGAAGGTGGGAGGGCCTACAATGAGCAGTTCTTC
J: TRBJ2-1; V: TRBV6-5; size: -; D: -; CDR3: CASRQANEQFF; DNA: TGTGCCAGTCGGCAAGCGAATGAGCAGTTCTTC
J: TRBJ2-7; V: TRBV7-2; size: many; D: -; CDR3: CASSTLAGSVYEQYF; DNA: TGTGCCAGCAGCACCCTTGCTGGCAGTGTATACGAGCAGTACTTC
J: TRBJ2-1; V: TRBV10-3; size: few; D: -; CDR3: CAISEEVDYNEQFF; DNA: TGTGCCATCAGTGAGGAGGTCGACTACAATGAGCAGTTCTTC
J: TRBJ2-2; V: TRBV20-1; size: -; D: -; CDR3: CSARVAGVTGELFF; DNA: TGCAGTGCTAGAGTTGCAGGGGTAACCGGGGAGCTGTTTTTT
J: TRBJ1-2; V: TRBV7-6; size: -; D: TRBD1; CDR3: CASSSGGQDFNYGYTF; DNA: TGTGCCAGCAGCTCCGGCGGACAGGATTTTAACTATGGCTACACCTTC
J: TRBJ1-2; V: TRBV20-1; size: -; D: -; CDR3: CRADRGGGYTF; DNA: TGCAGAGCCGACCGGGGAGGCGGCTACACCTTC
J: TRBJ1-6; V: TRBV27; size: -; D: TRBD1; CDR3: CASTGDRVGSPLHF; DNA: TGTGCCAGCACGGGGGACAGGGTTGGATCACCCCTCCACTTT
J: TRBJ1-1; V: TRBV7-2; size: -; D: TRBD1; CDR3: CASSFDRDQTEAFF; DNA: TGTGCCAGCAGCTTTGACAGGGACCAAACTGAAGCTTTCTTT